Listed below are T cell receptor beta chains from one sample, sequenced in a study of blood T cell repertoires in COVID-19. Profiled with immunoSEQ multiplex PCR; TCRdb holds only in-frame clones, not every one. The sample yields about 280,000 clones, around 85% seen once. Sequenced: PBMCs or T cells enriched from blood (not recorded which). The receptors were sampled from a woman in her forties or fifties who had recovered from COVID-19. Both conserved end residues are part of each CDR3. D genes are given only for firm matches. Expanded clones get a size class; other rows say once, few or many, or leave the size out.

D	size	J	V	DNA	CDR3
NA	NA	TRBJ1-5	TRBV3-1/TRBV3-2	TGTGCCAGCAGCCAGGGGGGGTTTGGCAATCAGCCCCAGCATTTT	CASSQGGFGNQPQHF
NA	NA	TRBJ1-2	TRBV7-2	TGTGCCAGCAGCAAGACAGTCTCCTATGGCTACACCTTC	CASSKTVSYGYTF
TRBD2	NA	TRBJ2-3	TRBV5-1	TGCGCCAGCAGCTTGGGATCTAGCGGGAGAGGGACAGATACGCAGTATTTT	CASSLGSSGRGTDTQYF
NA	NA	TRBJ2-2	TRBV12-1	NA	CASSFGSGTRSYTGELFF
NA	NA	TRBJ2-5	TRBV15	TGTGCCACCAGCAGAGATCCCCTGAGGGAGGAGACCCAGTACTTC	CATSRDPLREETQYF
NA	NA	TRBJ1-3	TRBV7-6	TGTGCCAGCAGCGGAGGTGGGGTCTCCTTCTCTGGAAACACCATATATTTT	CASSGGGVSFSGNTIYF
NA	NA	TRBJ1-1	TRBV24-1	TGTGCCACCCGGGGGACTCACGGGAACACTGAAGCTTTCTTT	CATRGTHGNTEAFF
TRBD1	NA	TRBJ2-3	TRBV5-1	TGCGCCAGCAGCCCGGTAAGGGGGCGGGTGTCAATGGCAGATACGCAGTATTTT	CASSPVRGRVSMADTQYF
TRBD1	NA	TRBJ1-3	TRBV5-4	TGTGCCAGCAGCTCGGTGACAGGGGGAGGAAACACCATATATTTT	CASSSVTGGGNTIYF
TRBD1	few	TRBJ1-4	TRBV2	TGTGCCAGCGGCCGGGACAGTCGGGAAAAACTGTTTTTT	CASGRDSREKLFF
TRBD1	NA	TRBJ2-7	TRBV19	TGTGCCAGTATGGGGACAGGTTTCTACGAGCAGTACTTC	CASMGTGFYEQYF
NA	NA	TRBJ1-6	TRBV27	TGTGCCAGCAGTTTGTTACAGCCTGGAAGCTCCTATAATTCACCCCTCCACTTT	CASSLLQPGSSYNSPLHF
NA	NA	TRBJ2-5	TRBV5-1	TGCGCCAGCAGCTTGCAGGCTCAAGAGACCCAGTACTTC	CASSLQAQETQYF
NA	NA	TRBJ1-1	TRBV7-2	TGTGCCAGCAGCTTACCGAGGTACTATCCTGAAGCTTTCTTT	CASSLPRYYPEAFF
NA	NA	TRBJ1-1	TRBV27	TGTGCCAGCAGTCGAACTACAGGGCCCCGCCTCGAAGCTTTCTTT	CASSRTTGPRLEAFF
TRBD1	once	TRBJ1-1	TRBV11-2	TGTGCCAGCAGCGCGCCAGAGTGGACAGGGCTTGGGCACACTGAAGCTTTCTTT	CASSAPEWTGLGHTEAFF
TRBD2	NA	TRBJ2-2	TRBV9	TGTGCCAGCAGCAAGGCTAGCGGAAAATTCACCGGGGAGCTGTTTTTT	CASSKASGKFTGELFF
NA	NA	TRBJ1-4	TRBV28	TGTGCCAGCAGCCGCGGGGCGGGGAAGGAAAAACTGTTTTTT	CASSRGAGKEKLFF
TRBD1	NA	TRBJ2-1	TRBV13	TGTGCCAGCAGCTCGCGACCCGGGACAGGGAGGGGGAATGAGCAGTTCTTC	CASSSRPGTGRGNEQFF
TRBD2	NA	TRBJ2-3	TRBV6-5	TGTGCCAGCAGTTCCCCGACTAGCGTGAGATGGTATACGCAGTATTTT	CASSSPTSVRWYTQYF
TRBD1	NA	TRBJ1-6	TRBV7-8	TGTGCCAGCAGCTTAAGTACAGGGGGCATTTCACCCCTCCACTTT	CASSLSTGGISPLHF
NA	NA	TRBJ2-7	TRBV11-2	TGTGCCAGCAGCCCAGACTTCGAGCAGTACTTC	CASSPDFEQYF
NA	NA	TRBJ1-5	TRBV23-1	TGCGCCAGCCCCGTTCAGCCCCAGCATTTT	CASPVQPQHF
NA	NA	TRBJ1-4	TRBV19	TGTGCCAGTAGTATGTGGACAGCCTCAACTAATGAAAAACTGTTTTTT	CASSMWTASTNEKLFF
NA	NA	TRBJ1-3	TRBV30	TGTGCCTGGAGGGATAAGTGGGCCTCTGGAAACACCATATATTTT	CAWRDKWASGNTIYF
NA	NA	TRBJ1-5	TRBV5-6	TGTGCCAGCAGCTTGCTTAATCAGCCCCAGCATTTT	CASSLLNQPQHF
NA	NA	TRBJ1-1	TRBV3-1/TRBV3-2	TGTGCCAGCAGCTCGGGGGAGAACACTGAAGCTTTCTTT	CASSSGENTEAFF
NA	NA	TRBJ1-5	TRBV3-1/TRBV3-2	TGTGCCAGCAGCCTTTCTCTAGGACGGGGGATTTTTGGCAATCAGCCCCAGCATTTT	CASSLSLGRGIFGNQPQHF
TRBD1	NA	TRBJ2-7	TRBV14	TGTGCCAGCAGCATGCGAACAGGGGTGGGGGCCTACGAGCAGTACTTC	CASSMRTGVGAYEQYF
TRBD1	NA	TRBJ1-1	TRBV18	TGTGCCAGCTCACCGGGACAGTCCCATGCTGAAGCTTTCTTT	CASSPGQSHAEAFF
NA	NA	TRBJ2-1	TRBV3-1/TRBV3-2	TGTGCCAGCAGCCAGATGGGAGGATACAATGAGCAGTTCTTC	CASSQMGGYNEQFF
NA	NA	TRBJ2-2	TRBV15	TGTGCCACCAGCAGAAAAGCGGGCACCGGGGAGCTGTTTTTT	CATSRKAGTGELFF
TRBD1	once	TRBJ2-7	TRBV5-1	TGCGCCAGCAGCCCTCCGGGACAGGGATACGAGCAGTACTTC	CASSPPGQGYEQYF
NA	once	TRBJ2-5	TRBV30	TGTGCCTGGCAGCGCCCTGTAGTGCGAACCCAAGAGACCCAGTACTTC	CAWQRPVVRTQETQYF
TRBD2	NA	TRBJ2-2	TRBV5-1	TGCGCCAGCAGCTTACCGGGGGGGCAAACCGGGGAGCTGTTTTTT	CASSLPGGQTGELFF
NA	NA	TRBJ1-1	TRBV28	TGTGCCAGCAGTTCATCGCGGGTCGGAATTAACACTGAAGCTTTCTTT	CASSSSRVGINTEAFF
NA	few	TRBJ1-1	TRBV6-5	TGTGCCAGCAGTTATAAAGGGGCACCAGTTGAAGCTTTCTTT	CASSYKGAPVEAFF
TRBD2	NA	TRBJ2-3	TRBV25-1	TGTGCCAGCAGCGGACTAGCTGCCACAGATACGCAGTATTTT	CASSGLAATDTQYF
NA	NA	TRBJ2-3	TRBV7-9	TGTGCCAGCAGCATCAGTGTGACTAGCACAGATACGCAGTATTTT	CASSISVTSTDTQYF
TRBD2	NA	TRBJ2-7	TRBV2	TGTGCCAGCAGTGAAGCCGGGGGGGTCGGCGAGCAGTACTTC	CASSEAGGVGEQYF
NA	NA	TRBJ2-4	TRBV25-1	TGTGCCAGCAGTGCCGAAGGGGACTGGAACATTCAGTACTTC	CASSAEGDWNIQYF
NA	NA	TRBJ1-1	TRBV19	TGTGCCAGTAGGCCGCCCCGGGGGGCCACTGAAGCTTTCTTT	CASRPPRGATEAFF
NA	NA	TRBJ1-2	TRBV6-5	TGTGCCAGCAGTTACTCGATTAGACTCATGGTTGGCTACACCTTC	CASSYSIRLMVGYTF
TRBD1	NA	TRBJ2-7	TRBV3-1/TRBV3-2	TGTGCCAGCAGCCAAGAAGTGGGACAGGGTTACGAGCAGTACTTC	CASSQEVGQGYEQYF
NA	NA	TRBJ2-1	TRBV7-6	TGTGCCAGCAGCTTAGCGGGTAGCGGTTACAATGAGCAGTTCTTC	CASSLAGSGYNEQFF
NA	NA	TRBJ1-2	TRBV7-3	TGTGCCAGTTCTGCGGGGTCCCCTAACTATGGCTACACCTTC	CASSAGSPNYGYTF
NA	once	TRBJ2-5	TRBV28	TGTGCCAGCAGTTTAACAGGAGGGGGGGACGCCCAGTACTTC	CASSLTGGGDAQYF
NA	NA	TRBJ2-3	TRBV19	TGTGCCAGTAGTCCCCGAAGTTCTACGGATACGCAGTATTTT	CASSPRSSTDTQYF
NA	NA	TRBJ2-7	TRBV16	TGTGCCAGCAGCCAATCTCCGGCAGGCTACGAGCAGTACTTC	CASSQSPAGYEQYF
TRBD2	NA	TRBJ2-7	TRBV20-1	TGCAGTCCTAGGGAGGGACACGAGCAGTACTTC	CSPREGHEQYF
TRBD1	few	TRBJ2-5	TRBV7-2	TGTGCCAGCAGCGCCCGACCGACAGGGGCGAGGGAGACCCAGTACTTC	CASSARPTGARETQYF